This T cell receptor beta chain was sequenced for a study of blood T cell repertoires in COVID-19. Study details: Whether acute or convalescent, the COVID-19 samples came from the United States, Italy and Spain. Sources were T cells, B-cell-depleted T cells, or PBMCs; the material itself was cDNA or gDNA.

Methods used by the authors: How many nucleated cells were present was estimated from reference gene primer amplification. Sequencing was performed with immunoSEQ multiplex PCR; in TCRdb, only in-frame clones are kept and a portion is missing. V and J calls and clone size come straight from that table; D and trimming were deduced from the DNA. The repertoire has 60,000 to 75,000 clones, about nine tenths of them found once; the top ten carry about 6.6%. The V gene lost 4 bases and the J gene lost 7 bases, with 8 bases spanning the gap. Germline CDR1 is SGHTA and CDR2 is FQGNSA. The CDR3 runs to 12 residues.

V and J are TRBV7-2 and TRBJ2-1, with D maybe TRBD1 (6 bases). The receptor was derived from a man aged 50 to 60 with active COVID-19. Sequencing was carried out using peripheral blood. The CDR3 spells CASSSGVNEQFF. The CDR3 DNA follows: TGTGCCAGCAGCTCAGGGGTAAATGAGCAGTTCTTC.